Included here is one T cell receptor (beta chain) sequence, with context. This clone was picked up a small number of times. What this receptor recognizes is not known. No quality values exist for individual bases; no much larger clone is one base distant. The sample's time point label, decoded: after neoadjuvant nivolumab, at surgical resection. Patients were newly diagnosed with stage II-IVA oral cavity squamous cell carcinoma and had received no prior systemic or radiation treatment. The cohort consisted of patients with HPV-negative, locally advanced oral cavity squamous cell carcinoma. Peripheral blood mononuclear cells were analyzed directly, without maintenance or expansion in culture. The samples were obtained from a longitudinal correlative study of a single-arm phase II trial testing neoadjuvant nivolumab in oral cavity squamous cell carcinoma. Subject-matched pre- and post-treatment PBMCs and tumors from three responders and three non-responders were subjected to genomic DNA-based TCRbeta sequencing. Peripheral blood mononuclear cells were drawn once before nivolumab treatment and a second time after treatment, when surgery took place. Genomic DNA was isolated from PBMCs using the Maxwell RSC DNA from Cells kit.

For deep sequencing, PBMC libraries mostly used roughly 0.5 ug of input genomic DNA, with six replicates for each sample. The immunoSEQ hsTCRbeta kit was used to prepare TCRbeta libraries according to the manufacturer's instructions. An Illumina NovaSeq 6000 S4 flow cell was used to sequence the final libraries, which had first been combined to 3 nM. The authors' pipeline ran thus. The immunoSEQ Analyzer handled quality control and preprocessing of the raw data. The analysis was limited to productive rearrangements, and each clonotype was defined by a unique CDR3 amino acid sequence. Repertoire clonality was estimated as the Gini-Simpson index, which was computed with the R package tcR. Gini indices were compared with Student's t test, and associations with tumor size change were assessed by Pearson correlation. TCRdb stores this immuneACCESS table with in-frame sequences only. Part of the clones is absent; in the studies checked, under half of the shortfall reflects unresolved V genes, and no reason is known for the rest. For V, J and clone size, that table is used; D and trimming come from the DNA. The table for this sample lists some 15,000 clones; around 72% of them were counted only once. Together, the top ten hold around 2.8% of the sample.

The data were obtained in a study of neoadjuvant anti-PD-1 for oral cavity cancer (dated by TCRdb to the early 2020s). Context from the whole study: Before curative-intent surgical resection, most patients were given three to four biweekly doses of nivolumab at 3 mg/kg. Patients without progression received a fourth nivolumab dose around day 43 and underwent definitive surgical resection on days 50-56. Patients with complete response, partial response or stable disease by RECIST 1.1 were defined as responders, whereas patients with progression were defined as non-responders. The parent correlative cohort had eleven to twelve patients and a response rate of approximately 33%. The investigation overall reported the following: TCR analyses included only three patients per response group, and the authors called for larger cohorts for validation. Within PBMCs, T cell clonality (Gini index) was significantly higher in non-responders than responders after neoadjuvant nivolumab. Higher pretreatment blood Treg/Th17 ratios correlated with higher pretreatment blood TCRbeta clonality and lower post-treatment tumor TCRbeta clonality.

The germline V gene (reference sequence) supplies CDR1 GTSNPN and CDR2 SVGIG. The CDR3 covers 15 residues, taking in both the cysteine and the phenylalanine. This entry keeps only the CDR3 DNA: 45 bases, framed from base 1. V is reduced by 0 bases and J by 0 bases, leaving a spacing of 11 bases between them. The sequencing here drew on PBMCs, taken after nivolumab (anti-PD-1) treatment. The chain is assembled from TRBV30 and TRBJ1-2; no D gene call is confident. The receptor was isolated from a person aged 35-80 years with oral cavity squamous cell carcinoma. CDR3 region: CAWSVSGRANYGYTF. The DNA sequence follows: TGTGCCTGGAGTGTCTCGGGCCGAGCTAACTATGGCTACACCTTC.